This TCR beta chain comes out of a study of STAT5B mutations in CD4+ large granular lymphocyte leukemia. Clones were sequenced by immunoSEQ multiplex PCR, and TCRdb holds only the in-frame ones, with some missing. This sample has 22,000 or so clones, with around 79% found just once. Sequencing was done on a sample of CD4+ T cells from blood buffy coats. The clonotype comes from a human donor in good health.

The CDR3, as DNA: TGCGCCAGCAGCTTGGACAGGGGAGATTCACCCCTCCACTTT. Residues: CASSLDRGDSPLHF. This chain links TRBV5-1 with TRBJ1-6; 7 bases are shared with TRBD1. The CDR3 spans 14 residues. J was trimmed by 8 bases and V by 0 bases; bases with no gene match: 2. Germline values: CDR1 SGHRS, CDR2 YFSETQ.